Listed below are T cell receptor beta chains from one sample, sequenced in a study of cytomegalovirus exposure and HLA in healthy donors. Method: immunoSEQ multiplex PCR; TCRdb's copy keeps in-frame clones and lacks some. The sample has 200,000 to 250,000 clones; roughly 80% are singletons. The sequenced sample consisted of PBMCs. These receptors were collected from a woman aged 18-30 years in good health and CMV-seronegative. Both conserved end residues are part of each CDR3. D genes are given only for firm matches. The size of a clone is reported for some rows only, either as once, few or many, or as a class for expanded clones.

j_gene: TRBJ2-3
d_gene: .
v_gene: TRBV25-1
abundance: .
CDR3aa: CASSDSRSLGGQYF
CDR3nt: TGTGCCAGCAGTGATTCTCGGTCCCTAGGGGGGCAGTATTTT

j_gene: TRBJ1-4
d_gene: TRBD1
v_gene: TRBV18
abundance: .
CDR3aa: CASSLAGQHEKLFF
CDR3nt: TGTGCCAGCTCATTGGCGGGACAGCATGAAAAACTGTTTTTT

j_gene: TRBJ2-7
d_gene: TRBD1
v_gene: TRBV27
abundance: .
CDR3aa: CASSHFTGDYEQYF
CDR3nt: TGTGCCAGCAGCCACTTCACAGGGGACTACGAGCAGTACTTC

j_gene: TRBJ2-5
d_gene: .
v_gene: TRBV10-1
abundance: .
CDR3aa: CASSGQYEETQYF
CDR3nt: TGCGCCAGCAGTGGCCAGTACGAAGAGACCCAGTACTTC

j_gene: TRBJ2-7
d_gene: TRBD1
v_gene: TRBV13
abundance: .
CDR3aa: CASSLKDTGAYEQYF
CDR3nt: TGTGCCAGCAGCTTAAAAGATACAGGGGCCTACGAGCAGTACTTC

j_gene: TRBJ1-3
d_gene: .
v_gene: TRBV10-2
abundance: .
CDR3aa: CASSSSTGGRNTIYF
CDR3nt: TGCGCCAGCAGTTCTTCTACCGGGGGGAGAAACACCATATATTTT

j_gene: TRBJ1-2
d_gene: TRBD1
v_gene: TRBV6-1
abundance: .
CDR3aa: CASQDRGYGYTF
CDR3nt: TGTGCCAGCCAAGACAGGGGTTATGGCTACACCTTC

j_gene: TRBJ1-1
d_gene: .
v_gene: TRBV21-1
abundance: .
CDR3aa: CASSPVKAFF
CDR3nt: TGTGCCAGCAGCCCGGTCAAAGCTTTCTTT

j_gene: TRBJ1-4
d_gene: .
v_gene: TRBV30
abundance: .
CDR3aa: CAWRKHPTNEKLFF
CDR3nt: TGTGCCTGGAGAAAGCATCCAACTAATGAAAAACTGTTTTTT

j_gene: TRBJ1-2
d_gene: .
v_gene: TRBV10-1
abundance: .
CDR3aa: CASKFNDRDYGYTF
CDR3nt: TGCGCCAGCAAATTTAATGACAGAGACTATGGCTACACCTTC

j_gene: TRBJ2-1
d_gene: TRBD2
v_gene: TRBV7-3
abundance: .
CDR3aa: CASSITSDSYNEQFF
CDR3nt: TGTGCCAGCAGCATAACTAGCGATTCCTACAATGAGCAGTTCTTC

j_gene: TRBJ1-6
d_gene: TRBD1
v_gene: TRBV6-5
abundance: .
CDR3aa: CASSSQGFLDSPLHF
CDR3nt: TGTGCCAGCAGCTCACAGGGGTTTTTGGATTCACCCCTCCACTTT

j_gene: TRBJ2-7
d_gene: TRBD2
v_gene: TRBV18
abundance: .
CDR3aa: CASSWTSGSNNEQYF
CDR3nt: TGTGCCAGCTCATGGACTAGCGGGAGTAACAACGAGCAGTACTTC

j_gene: TRBJ1-2
d_gene: .
v_gene: TRBV30
abundance: .
CDR3aa: CAWSGTGGSHYGYTF
CDR3nt: TGTGCCTGGAGTGGTACTGGGGGCAGCCACTATGGCTACACCTTC

j_gene: TRBJ1-6
d_gene: .
v_gene: TRBV2
abundance: .
CDR3aa: CASSNQEGYSPLHF
CDR3nt: TGTGCCAGCAGTAACCAGGAGGGTTATTCACCCCTCCACTTT

j_gene: TRBJ2-7
d_gene: .
v_gene: TRBV6-1
abundance: .
CDR3aa: CASKTGRQSYEQYF
CDR3nt: TGTGCCAGCAAGACGGGTCGACAGTCCTACGAGCAGTACTTC

j_gene: TRBJ2-1
d_gene: TRBD2
v_gene: TRBV5-1
abundance: .
CDR3aa: CASSLFGGGTYNEQFF
CDR3nt: TGCGCCAGCAGCTTGTTTGGCGGGGGGACCTACAATGAGCAGTTCTTC

j_gene: TRBJ2-7
d_gene: TRBD1
v_gene: TRBV5-1
abundance: .
CDR3aa: CASTPGTGDHEQYF
CDR3nt: TGCGCCAGCACCCCCGGGACAGGGGACCACGAGCAGTACTTC

j_gene: TRBJ2-1
d_gene: TRBD1
v_gene: TRBV27
abundance: .
CDR3aa: CASSSGQLNEQFF
CDR3nt: TGTGCCAGCAGTTCGGGACAGCTTAATGAGCAGTTCTTC

j_gene: TRBJ2-6
d_gene: .
v_gene: TRBV9
abundance: once
CDR3aa: CASSVGSGANVLTF
CDR3nt: TGTGCCAGCAGCGTAGGGTCAGGGGCCAACGTCCTGACTTTC

j_gene: TRBJ1-1
d_gene: .
v_gene: TRBV28
abundance: .
CDR3aa: CASSYGQNTEAFF
CDR3nt: TGTGCCAGCAGTTACGGACAGAACACTGAAGCTTTCTTT

j_gene: TRBJ2-3
d_gene: TRBD1
v_gene: TRBV4-1
abundance: .
CDR3aa: CASSRTGVTDTQYF
CDR3nt: TGCGCCAGCAGCAGGACAGGGGTCACAGATACGCAGTATTTT

j_gene: TRBJ2-1
d_gene: .
v_gene: TRBV30
abundance: .
CDR3aa: CAWSIRSSYNEQFF
CDR3nt: TGTGCCTGGAGTATTCGGAGCTCCTACAATGAGCAGTTCTTC

j_gene: TRBJ1-1
d_gene: .
v_gene: TRBV15
abundance: few
CDR3aa: CATSRVQYRDNTEAFF
CDR3nt: TGTGCCACCAGCAGAGTGCAATACCGGGACAACACTGAAGCTTTCTTT

j_gene: TRBJ1-2
d_gene: TRBD1
v_gene: TRBV2
abundance: many
CDR3aa: CASRPRQGAAYYGYTF
CDR3nt: TGTGCCAGCAGGCCCCGACAGGGAGCGGCGTACTATGGCTACACCTTC

j_gene: TRBJ1-4
d_gene: .
v_gene: TRBV5-1
abundance: .
CDR3aa: CASSTQTANEKLFF
CDR3nt: TGCGCCAGCAGCACACAGACTGCTAATGAAAAACTGTTTTTT

j_gene: TRBJ2-3
d_gene: .
v_gene: TRBV28
abundance: .
CDR3aa: CASSTPTGGQYF
CDR3nt: TGTGCCAGCAGTACACCCACCGGTGGGCAGTATTTT

j_gene: TRBJ2-3
d_gene: TRBD1
v_gene: TRBV11-2
abundance: .
CDR3aa: CASSFPGTGGPTDTQYF
CDR3nt: TGTGCCAGCAGCTTTCCCGGGACAGGGGGCCCCACAGATACGCAGTATTTT

j_gene: TRBJ1-1
d_gene: TRBD1
v_gene: TRBV6-5
abundance: .
CDR3aa: CASSRQGAWTEAFF
CDR3nt: TGTGCCAGCAGTCGACAGGGGGCATGGACTGAAGCTTTCTTT

j_gene: TRBJ2-5
d_gene: TRBD2
v_gene: TRBV4-1
abundance: .
CDR3aa: CASSQDPSGIQETQYF
CDR3nt: TGCGCCAGCAGCCAAGACCCTAGCGGGATCCAAGAGACCCAGTACTTC

j_gene: TRBJ1-2
d_gene: TRBD1
v_gene: TRBV27
abundance: .
CDR3aa: CASSGDRVGDYGYTF
CDR3nt: TGTGCCAGCAGTGGAGACAGGGTCGGGGACTATGGCTACACCTTC

j_gene: TRBJ2-2
d_gene: .
v_gene: TRBV9
abundance: .
CDR3aa: CASSMGDPGELFF
CDR3nt: TGTGCCAGCAGCATGGGGGATCCCGGGGAGCTGTTTTTT

j_gene: TRBJ2-3
d_gene: .
v_gene: TRBV27
abundance: .
CDR3aa: CASSPRGRWTDTQYF
CDR3nt: TGTGCCAGCAGTCCCAGGGGTCGGTGGACAGATACGCAGTATTTT

j_gene: TRBJ1-2
d_gene: .
v_gene: TRBV7-8
abundance: .
CDR3aa: CASSFGDSRRLYGYTF
CDR3nt: TGTGCCAGCAGCTTCGGGGACTCCCGTCGCCTCTATGGCTACACCTTC

j_gene: TRBJ2-1
d_gene: .
v_gene: TRBV30
abundance: .
CDR3aa: CAWSPGRNEQFF
CDR3nt: TGTGCCTGGTCCCCGGGAAGGAATGAGCAGTTCTTC

j_gene: TRBJ1-2
d_gene: .
v_gene: TRBV21-1
abundance: .
CDR3aa: CASSWGDAGRDKWVF
CDR3nt: TGTGCCAGCAGTTGGGGCGATGCAGGGAGGGATAAATGGGTCTTC

j_gene: TRBJ1-6
d_gene: TRBD1
v_gene: TRBV25-1
abundance: .
CDR3aa: CASTGTGFESPLHF
CDR3nt: TGTGCCAGCACCGGGACAGGGTTTGAGTCACCCCTCCACTTT

j_gene: TRBJ2-7
d_gene: .
v_gene: TRBV5-6
abundance: .
CDR3aa: CASSLYWGPTYEQYF
CDR3nt: TGTGCCAGCAGCTTGTATTGGGGGCCTACCTACGAGCAGTACTTC

j_gene: TRBJ1-2
d_gene: TRBD1
v_gene: TRBV6-1
abundance: .
CDR3aa: CASRGTGTYGYTF
CDR3nt: TGTGCCAGCAGGGGGACAGGGACCTATGGCTACACCTTC

j_gene: TRBJ1-1
d_gene: .
v_gene: TRBV19
abundance: few
CDR3aa: CASSLLYGVLNTEAFF
CDR3nt: TGTGCCAGCAGCCTCCTTTATGGGGTACTGAACACTGAAGCTTTCTTT

j_gene: TRBJ1-1
d_gene: .
v_gene: TRBV28
abundance: .
CDR3aa: CASSFRVAEAFF
CDR3nt: TGTGCCAGCAGCTTCAGGGTTGCTGAAGCTTTCTTT

j_gene: TRBJ2-7
d_gene: .
v_gene: TRBV5-1
abundance: .
CDR3aa: CASSLKGNNYEQYF
CDR3nt: TGCGCCAGCAGCCTCAAGGGGAATAACTACGAGCAGTACTTC